This T cell receptor beta chain was found in a study of T cells in women clearing cervical HPV infection. At the level of the study: Donors had HPV16-related CIN3 or worse; 2 had invasive cancer. Controls' single incident HPV16 infection cleared within 12 months without precancer.

The CDR3 runs 15 residues. The germline V gene has CDR1 KGHSH and CDR2 LQKENI. V lost 5 bases to trimming and J lost 2 bases; unmatched junction nucleotides: 3. The repertoire was sequenced with immunoSEQ multiplex PCR; TCRdb's copy has only in-frame clones and lacks some. The table lists around 46,000 clones, with less than 40% in the top ten. Of note for this clone: The sequence runs out 3 residues before the end of the CDR3; the remainder is reconstructed from the germline J gene.

Source material: blood buffy coat. This TCR was sampled from a woman between 18 and 75 years old with a cervical HPV16 infection that either progressed to CIN3+ or cleared (not recorded which). This chain connects TRBV18 to TRBJ2-6, with 7 nucleotides matching TRBD1. CDR3 region: CASSSTGAGANVLTF. The sequenced CDR3 bases are TGTGCCAGCTCATCTACAGGGGCTGGGGCCAACGTC.